This T cell receptor beta chain was recorded in a study of CD8 T cells in Susac syndrome. Reverse transcription of 0.5 to 1 ug RNA was performed with random hexamers. TCRdb re-analysed the immunoSEQ multiplex PCR reads in MiXCR, keeping a single row per CDR3 protein. The sample carries more than 250,000 distinct CDR3 sequences, about 90% recorded once. The origin of this receptor is a human donor with multiple sclerosis. The sample consisted of CD4+ T cells from PBMCs.

The CDR3 is CASSPWLRGYTF. Here the CDR3 DNA reads TGTGCCAGCAGCCCCTGGCTGAGGGGCTACACCTTC. The chain has TRBV12-3 or TRBV12-4 and TRBJ1-2; D unresolved. V lost 6 bases and J 8 bases, leaving 13 bases between the germline ends. The CDR3 sequence is 12 residues long.